This note documents a single TCR beta chain sequence. This clone has just a few counts. Its antigen has not been determined. No base-level quality is on record; no much larger clone is a single base apart. This specimen belongs to a study of blood T cell repertoires in COVID-19 (dated by TCRdb to the early 2020s). Regarding the complete study: Collaborator samples came from the United States, Italy and Spain and covered acute and convalescent phases of COVID-19. The dataset comprised deeply sampled blood TCRbeta repertoires from subjects exposed to, actively infected with, or recovered from COVID-19. Samples came from the ongoing ImmuneRACE study (first 160 participants) plus 1,254 subjects from 6 global collaborators. The sample metadata nearly always contained a de-identified subject ID, COVID-19 status, age in years and sex. Where available, HLA class I and class II types were taken from metadata supplied by the sample provider and were not determined by assay-based typing. The prospective study material was composed of cDNA or gDNA derived from T cells, B-cell-depleted T cells, or PBMCs. The repertoires were released in a freely available public database meant as a resource for research on the immune response to SARS-CoV-2. Study-wide findings and limitations: The quantity of clinical and demographic metadata differed by source and by participant and was supplied without curation.

TCRbeta CDR3 regions were amplified from genomic DNA by means of the immunoSEQ Assay, a bias-controlled multiplex PCR. The original pipeline was this. Nucleated cell counts per sample were estimated from amplification of reference gene primers within the assay. Sequence reads were collapsed and filtered to measure the absolute abundance of every unique TCRbeta CDR3 rearrangement. Productive Simpson clonality was computed per sample as the square root of Simpson's diversity index over productive rearrangements. TCRdb holds this immuneACCESS table with in-frame rearrangements only. Some clones are missing; in checked studies, unresolved V genes explain under half, and the rest has no known cause. That table furnishes V, J and clone size, whereas the DNA furnished D and trimming. Present in this sample are 48,000 or so clones, just over 85% of which were seen just once. 2% to 3% of the sample goes to the ten largest clones.

One collaborating source in Seattle enrolled patients while the patients were actively infected and followed the patients over time throughout the course of disease. Each collaborating institution followed its own protocols to collect whole blood in K2EDTA tubes. For TCRbeta analysis, collaborator samples were shipped as frozen whole blood, as isolated PBMCs, or as DNA extracted from either sample type. The V and J ends are trimmed by 5 bases and 1 base, leaving 14 bases between them. Reading from cysteine to phenylalanine, the CDR3 counts 15 amino acids. Kept here is only the CDR3 DNA, which spans 45 bases and is read in frame from base 1. The germline V gene (reference sequence) sets CDR1 to SGHAT and CDR2 to FQDESV.

Sample: peripheral blood. The sequence is built from TRBV11-1 and TRBJ1-1; the D gene is unclear. The receptor's source is a woman of 80 years or more with COVID-19, enrolled during active disease. In nucleotide form, the sequence is TGTGCCAGCAGCCCGGCGGTTCAGCGGAACACTGAAGCTTTCTTT. Its protein product is CASSPAVQRNTEAFF.